This record looks at one T cell receptor (beta chain) sequence and its context. Its target is unknown. This record belongs to a study of cytomegalovirus exposure and HLA in healthy donors. Findings and limits, study-wide: Several V segments, TRBV6-2 and TRBV6-3 among them, could not be told apart and were dropped. Most CMV-associated TCR beta chains appeared HLA-restricted in a later analysis. The presence/absence work took it that sequencing depth was about the same across donors. The authors later found TCR association rates varying by HLA locus, with DRB1 most and HLA-C fewest.

Trimming cost V 4 bases and J 1 base, with 14 bases left between them. The CDR3 has 15 amino acids. Germline values: CDR1 LNHDA, CDR2 SQIVND (reference sequence). 13 Jbeta primers and 60 Vbeta primers were used for the PCR. Using immunoSEQ multiplex PCR, the repertoire was profiled, and TCRdb retains in-frame clones only, with some absent. The profile shows about 150,000 clones, about three quarters of them singletons. This chain connects TRBV19 to TRBJ2-7, with D perhaps matching TRBD1 (7 bases). Specimen: PBMCs. The TCR originated in a male donor in good health and CMV-seronegative. CDR3 DNA: TGTGCCAGTAGTAGGGAGGACAGGTCTTCCTACGAGCAGTACTTC. It translates to CASSREDRSSYEQYF.